Given below is one TCR beta chain in context. CDR3 size: 15 residues. Germline loops: CDR1 SGHTA, CDR2 FQGTGA. Unmatched junction bases numbered 4, after V lost 5 bases and J lost 0 bases. Across about two dozen US areas, participants ranged in age from 18 to 89 years. The sample is drawn from a study of blood T cell repertoires in COVID-19. Study background: Both acute and convalescent COVID-19 samples were obtained from the United States, Italy and Spain. The analysed material was cDNA or gDNA that came from T cells, B-cell-depleted T cells, or PBMCs.

Sequenced by immunoSEQ multiplex PCR; TCRdb stores in-frame clones only, minus some. The sample shows some 150,000 clones, 75% to 90% of them seen only once. The V gene is TRBV7-3, the J gene TRBJ1-3; TRBD1 aligns across 7 bases. Sequences were obtained from PBMCs or T cells enriched from blood (not recorded which). The source of this sequence is a woman aged 45-59 years who had recovered from COVID-19. DNA of the CDR3: TGTGCCAGCAGCCCGACAGGGACCTCTGGAAACACCATATATTTT. This translates into CASSPTGTSGNTIYF.